Listed below are T cell receptor beta chains from one sample, sequenced in a study of regulatory T cells in long-lasting Graves disease. One entry per CDR3 protein, called by TCRdb with MiXCR from the multiplex PCR reads. The data contain roughly 560,000 distinct CDR3 sequences, roughly 16% of them seen just once; the ten biggest clones take up 25%. These sequences were also reported in another study, on T cells in Graves' hyperthyroidism and ophthalmopathy.

The sample in question was peripheral blood mononuclear cells (PBMCs), obtained at new diagnosis, from a patient treated with antithyroid drugs. These receptors were obtained from a woman aged 40 to 65 with Graves disease. CDR3s include the opening cysteine and the closing phenylalanine or tryptophan. Fields, in order: clone size, D gene, J gene, V gene, CDR3 protein. A D gene is named only where the DNA matches it firmly. Rows may omit the clone size; those that give it use once, few, many or a size class.

size: many
D: .
J: TRBJ2-7
V: TRBV12-3/TRBV12-4
CDR3: CASSFSGPSYEQYF

size: .
D: .
J: TRBJ2-3
V: TRBV5-6
CDR3: CASRYRDRAVDTQYF

size: few
D: TRBD1
J: TRBJ2-3
V: TRBV5-1
CDR3: CASTRQGGTDTQYF

size: many
D: .
J: TRBJ2-5
V: TRBV12-3/TRBV12-4
CDR3: CASSRAGIEYKTQYF

size: many
D: .
J: TRBJ2-7
V: TRBV13
CDR3: CASSSWDRSYEQYF

size: few
D: TRBD2
J: TRBJ2-1
V: TRBV7-6
CDR3: CASSLEASGGSSYNEQFF

size: .
D: .
J: TRBJ2-1
V: TRBV10-3
CDR3: CAIAVGFDNEQFF

size: .
D: .
J: TRBJ1-1
V: TRBV6-1
CDR3: CASSETPLQGMAEAFF

size: .
D: .
J: TRBJ1-2
V: TRBV3-1
CDR3: CASSQDQSGRYTF

size: once
D: .
J: TRBJ1-1
V: TRBV3-1
CDR3: CASSQGEVGTEAFF

size: .
D: .
J: TRBJ2-3
V: TRBV11-2
CDR3: CASSPPGLGTDTQYF

size: many
D: .
J: TRBJ1-2
V: TRBV18
CDR3: CASSPETYGYTF

size: few
D: .
J: TRBJ1-1
V: TRBV6-2/TRBV6-3
CDR3: CVMGTANTEAFF

size: few
D: .
J: TRBJ2-2
V: TRBV4-1
CDR3: CASSQRSPGELFF

size: many
D: .
J: TRBJ2-1
V: TRBV24-1
CDR3: CATSDPLGGASSVYNEQFF

size: .
D: TRBD1
J: TRBJ1-4
V: TRBV5-6
CDR3: CASSFRGQGYEKLFF

size: many
D: .
J: TRBJ2-7
V: TRBV11-3
CDR3: CATGAQGTSYEQYF

size: .
D: TRBD1
J: TRBJ1-2
V: TRBV18
CDR3: CASSRGATGTVDYGYTF

size: many
D: TRBD2
J: TRBJ2-3
V: TRBV12-3/TRBV12-4
CDR3: CASSPSGGAADTQYF

size: many
D: .
J: TRBJ1-5
V: TRBV10-3
CDR3: CAISSVGYSNQPQHF

size: many
D: .
J: TRBJ1-1
V: TRBV2
CDR3: CASGRGQSVGEAFF

size: once
D: .
J: TRBJ2-7
V: TRBV4-2
CDR3: CASSQTETGAYEQYF

size: few
D: TRBD2
J: TRBJ2-3
V: TRBV15
CDR3: CATSRDTLAGGSGDTQYF

size: few
D: TRBD1
J: TRBJ2-1
V: TRBV12-3/TRBV12-4
CDR3: CASSPLTGGLGYNEQFF

size: few
D: .
J: TRBJ1-1
V: TRBV15
CDR3: CATSRDLAGTGTEAFF

size: few
D: TRBD2
J: TRBJ2-7
V: TRBV7-6
CDR3: CASSPTSGGPSYEQYF

size: many
D: .
J: TRBJ1-3
V: TRBV11-2
CDR3: CASSSQGFSGNTIYF

size: many
D: .
J: TRBJ2-5
V: TRBV11-3
CDR3: CASSLGVGGGGETQYF

size: .
D: .
J: TRBJ2-1
V: TRBV7-2
CDR3: CASIFDLGSPTYNEQFF

size: .
D: .
J: TRBJ2-7
V: TRBV25-1
CDR3: CASSEYHSYEQYF

size: many
D: .
J: TRBJ1-5
V: TRBV6-1
CDR3: CASTRFETVNNQPQHF

size: few
D: TRBD2
J: TRBJ2-4
V: TRBV12-5
CDR3: CASGSLAEGRAKNIQYF

size: many
D: .
J: TRBJ1-4
V: TRBV5-1
CDR3: CASSPSTNEKLFF

size: few
D: .
J: TRBJ2-7
V: TRBV7-9
CDR3: CASSLASGGASLYEQYF

size: .
D: .
J: TRBJ2-1
V: TRBV20-1
CDR3: CSSRRTANNEQFF

size: many
D: .
J: TRBJ2-1
V: TRBV19
CDR3: CASSIMRAVNEQFF

size: many
D: .
J: TRBJ1-1
V: TRBV2
CDR3: CASSDQRNTEAFF

size: few
D: .
J: TRBJ1-2
V: TRBV27
CDR3: CASVMDSPYGYTF

size: .
D: .
J: TRBJ1-2
V: TRBV12-3/TRBV12-4
CDR3: CASTSREGGGYTF

size: many
D: .
J: TRBJ2-7
V: TRBV6-1
CDR3: CASSPNRDYEQYF

size: few
D: TRBD1
J: TRBJ1-1
V: TRBV5-4
CDR3: CASSLDRVTTEAFF

size: many
D: .
J: TRBJ2-5
V: TRBV7-9
CDR3: CASSFNRGTQETQYF

size: many
D: .
J: TRBJ1-1
V: TRBV2
CDR3: CASRETLLGDTEAFF

size: many
D: TRBD1
J: TRBJ1-1
V: TRBV6-1
CDR3: CASSASGGKKNTEAFF